This T cell receptor beta chain was retrieved from a study of blood T cells in healthy people across ages. The study's findings and limits: More naive CD4+ cells and higher diversity marked long-lived donors relative to aged donors.

On this clonotype itself: Its antigen is undetermined.

It was with a sample-barcoded 5' primer and a J-beta primer mix that a second PCR of roughly 7 to 12 cycles was run. Through a template-switch adaptor with 12 random nucleotides, each cDNA molecule received a tag. Each CDR3 protein is one row after TCRdb ran MiXCR on the 5' RACE reads. In the table there are about 800,000 distinct CDR3 sequences, approximately 25% of which are singletons. V lost 5 bases, J lost 0 bases, and 6 bases stayed unmatched. There are 16 residues in the CDR3. Donors each provided roughly 11 milliliters of peripheral blood. The sample was also linked to a second study, of T cells of mothers and their children. That source notes: The study obtained over 8.5 million TCR beta CDR3 reads per mother and some 3 million per child.

The source material was blood. This chain connects TRBV12-3 or TRBV12-4 to TRBJ2-4, with 8 bases lining up with TRBD1. The sequence was collected from a boy aged 10-17 years in good health. CDR3 bases: TGTGCCAGCAGTCCGGGACAGGCCGGAGCCAAAAACATTCAGTACTTC. This gives the protein CASSPGQAGAKNIQYF.